These T cell receptor beta chains were read from a single sample in a study of vaccination and CD4 T cells after COVID-19. Which antigens these TCRs recognize remains unknown. TCRdb re-called the PCR reads through MiXCR, storing one row per CDR3 protein. Of 13,000 or so distinct CDR3 sequences listed, about two thirds were seen once; the top ten hold around 30%. The sample consisted of CD4+ T cells from blood, cultured in vitro. These receptor sequences come from a human donor who had recovered from COVID-19. CDR3s include the opening cysteine and the closing phenylalanine or tryptophan. D genes are given only for firm matches. Rows may omit the clone size; those that give it use once, few, many or a size class.

j_gene: TRBJ1-5; v_gene: TRBV27; d_gene: NA; abundance: NA; CDR3aa: CASSFIISEVQPQHF; CDR3nt: TGTGCCAGCAGTTTTATCATTTCGGAAGTTCAGCCCCAGCATTTT
j_gene: TRBJ2-7; v_gene: TRBV7-9; d_gene: NA; abundance: NA; CDR3aa: CASSFRGTTYEQYF; CDR3nt: TGTGCCAGCAGCTTTCGTGGAACAACCTACGAGCAGTACTTC
j_gene: TRBJ1-2; v_gene: TRBV30; d_gene: NA; abundance: NA; CDR3aa: CAWKRTGTYGYTF; CDR3nt: TGTGCCTGGAAGCGGACCGGGACCTATGGCTACACCTTC
j_gene: TRBJ2-5; v_gene: TRBV20-1; d_gene: NA; abundance: NA; CDR3aa: CSARSRVAVGRAQYF; CDR3nt: TGCAGTGCTAGGTCCAGAGTAGCTGTAGGTAGGGCCCAGTACTTC
j_gene: TRBJ2-1; v_gene: TRBV20-1; d_gene: TRBD2; abundance: NA; CDR3aa: CSARDPRTSGNNEQFF; CDR3nt: TGCAGTGCTAGAGATCCCCGAACTAGCGGGAACAATGAGCAGTTCTTC
j_gene: TRBJ2-1; v_gene: TRBV19; d_gene: TRBD1; abundance: few; CDR3aa: CASSIDGTGGPKFF; CDR3nt: TGTGCCAGTAGTATAGATGGGACAGGGGGCCCTAAGTTCTTC
j_gene: TRBJ1-6; v_gene: TRBV6-4; d_gene: TRBD1; abundance: NA; CDR3aa: CASRMEQGYSPLHF; CDR3nt: TGTGCCAGCAGAATGGAACAGGGGTATTCACCCCTCCACTTT
j_gene: TRBJ2-5; v_gene: TRBV7-2; d_gene: NA; abundance: few; CDR3aa: CASSSSIQATQYF; CDR3nt: TGTGCCAGCAGCTCCTCTATCCAGGCGACCCAGTACTTC
j_gene: TRBJ1-2; v_gene: TRBV27; d_gene: NA; abundance: NA; CDR3aa: CASRGTSSNYGYTF; CDR3nt: TGTGCCAGCAGGGGGACTTCCTCTAACTATGGCTACACCTTC
j_gene: TRBJ2-3; v_gene: TRBV19; d_gene: NA; abundance: NA; CDR3aa: CASSSQHTDTQYF; CDR3nt: TGTGCCAGTAGTTCTCAGCACACAGATACGCAGTATTTT
j_gene: TRBJ2-2; v_gene: TRBV24-1; d_gene: NA; abundance: NA; CDR3aa: CATRLGGAGELFF; CDR3nt: TGTGCCACCAGATTGGGGGGCGCCGGGGAGCTGTTTTTT
j_gene: TRBJ2-5; v_gene: TRBV10-3; d_gene: NA; abundance: NA; CDR3aa: CAISRDKIQETQYF; CDR3nt: TGTGCCATCAGCCGGGACAAGATTCAAGAGACCCAGTACTTC
j_gene: TRBJ1-1; v_gene: TRBV27; d_gene: NA; abundance: NA; CDR3aa: CASSYLHQNTEAFF; CDR3nt: TGTGCCAGCAGTTATCTTCATCAAAACACTGAAGCTTTCTTT
j_gene: TRBJ1-5; v_gene: TRBV6-1; d_gene: TRBD1; abundance: NA; CDR3aa: CASSEVLTGGQPQHF; CDR3nt: TGTGCCAGCAGTGAAGTCTTGACAGGGGGACAGCCCCAGCATTTT
j_gene: TRBJ1-6; v_gene: TRBV2; d_gene: TRBD1; abundance: NA; CDR3aa: CASSEGDRSNSPLHF; CDR3nt: TGTGCCAGCAGTGAAGGGGACAGATCGAATTCACCCCTCCACTTT
j_gene: TRBJ2-7; v_gene: TRBV30; d_gene: NA; abundance: NA; CDR3aa: CAWNEAGTLSYEQYF; CDR3nt: TGTGCCTGGAATGAGGCGGGCACCCTCTCCTACGAGCAGTACTTC
j_gene: TRBJ2-1; v_gene: TRBV6-5; d_gene: TRBD1; abundance: NA; CDR3aa: CASSYSDRLGEQFF; CDR3nt: TGTGCCAGCAGTTACTCGGACAGGCTAGGTGAGCAGTTCTTC
j_gene: TRBJ2-3; v_gene: TRBV19; d_gene: TRBD1; abundance: NA; CDR3aa: CASSIGTGDGADTQYF; CDR3nt: TGTGCCAGTAGTATAGGGACAGGGGACGGGGCAGATACGCAGTATTTT
j_gene: TRBJ2-1; v_gene: TRBV6-2/TRBV6-3; d_gene: TRBD2; abundance: NA; CDR3aa: CASRDSTSGRAPYNEQFF; CDR3nt: TGTGCCAGCAGAGATAGTACTAGCGGGAGGGCCCCCTACAATGAGCAGTTCTTC
j_gene: TRBJ2-3; v_gene: TRBV29-1; d_gene: NA; abundance: NA; CDR3aa: CSVEQPPTDTQYF; CDR3nt: TGCAGCGTTGAGCAACCACCCACAGATACGCAGTATTTT
j_gene: TRBJ2-4; v_gene: TRBV11-3; d_gene: TRBD2; abundance: NA; CDR3aa: CASSLGGTSGKYF; CDR3nt: TGTGCCAGCAGCTTAGGCGGGACTAGCGGGAAGTACTTC
j_gene: TRBJ1-1; v_gene: TRBV7-3; d_gene: NA; abundance: few; CDR3aa: CASSLSGLGEKAFF; CDR3nt: TGTGCCAGCAGCTTAAGCGGATTGGGGGAGAAAGCTTTCTTT
j_gene: TRBJ1-2; v_gene: TRBV6-5; d_gene: NA; abundance: once; CDR3aa: CASSYIPAGRGYGYTF; CDR3nt: TGTGCCAGCAGTTACATCCCAGCAGGAAGGGGCTATGGCTACACCTTC
j_gene: TRBJ1-2; v_gene: TRBV7-9; d_gene: TRBD1; abundance: NA; CDR3aa: CASSVSGTGNGYTF; CDR3nt: TGTGCCAGCAGCGTTAGCGGGACAGGGAATGGCTACACCTTC
j_gene: TRBJ1-6; v_gene: TRBV19; d_gene: NA; abundance: NA; CDR3aa: CATGRGLSPLHF; CDR3nt: TGTGCCACGGGACGGGGACTTTCACCCCTCCACTTT
j_gene: TRBJ2-5; v_gene: TRBV20-1; d_gene: TRBD1; abundance: NA; CDR3aa: CSAKTGGVETQYF; CDR3nt: TGCAGTGCAAAGACAGGGGGCGTGGAGACCCAGTACTTC
j_gene: TRBJ2-7; v_gene: TRBV24-1; d_gene: NA; abundance: once; CDR3aa: CAIAAGQGSYEQYF; CDR3nt: TGTGCCATTGCGGCGGGGCAGGGCTCCTACGAGCAGTACTTC
j_gene: TRBJ1-1; v_gene: TRBV6-1; d_gene: NA; abundance: NA; CDR3aa: CASSEGSWGNTEAFF; CDR3nt: TGTGCCAGCAGTGAAGGGTCTTGGGGGAACACTGAAGCTTTCTTT
j_gene: TRBJ2-5; v_gene: TRBV24-1; d_gene: NA; abundance: NA; CDR3aa: CATRPSGPQETQYF; CDR3nt: TGTGCCACCAGACCCTCGGGGCCCCAAGAGACCCAGTACTTC
j_gene: TRBJ2-3; v_gene: TRBV7-2; d_gene: TRBD2; abundance: NA; CDR3aa: CASSLRVSGTDTQYF; CDR3nt: TGTGCCAGCAGCTTAAGGGTTAGCGGGACAGATACGCAGTATTTT
j_gene: TRBJ1-5; v_gene: TRBV24-1; d_gene: TRBD1; abundance: NA; CDR3aa: CATSGRPGTGEGNQPQHF; CDR3nt: TGTGCCACCAGTGGGCGTCCCGGGACAGGGGAGGGAAATCAGCCCCAGCATTTT
j_gene: TRBJ1-2; v_gene: TRBV11-3; d_gene: NA; abundance: NA; CDR3aa: CASSLEGGPPYGYTF; CDR3nt: TGTGCCAGCAGCCTTGAGGGGGGGCCACCCTATGGCTACACCTTC
j_gene: TRBJ2-7; v_gene: TRBV6-1; d_gene: NA; abundance: NA; CDR3aa: CATLSMLASYEQYF; CDR3nt: TGTGCCACCCTCTCGATGCTGGCCTCCTACGAGCAGTACTTC
j_gene: TRBJ1-2; v_gene: TRBV10-3; d_gene: NA; abundance: few; CDR3aa: CAISERVNYGYTF; CDR3nt: TGTGCCATCAGTGAAAGGGTAAACTATGGCTACACCTTC
j_gene: TRBJ2-5; v_gene: TRBV6-2/TRBV6-3; d_gene: NA; abundance: once; CDR3aa: CASSFKGGETQYF; CDR3nt: TGTGCCAGCAGTTTTAAGGGGGGAGAGACCCAGTACTTC
j_gene: TRBJ2-1; v_gene: TRBV28; d_gene: TRBD2; abundance: NA; CDR3aa: CAAGEWREGERQFF; CDR3nt: TGTGCCGCCGGGGAGTGGCGGGAGGGCGAGAGGCAGTTCTTC
j_gene: TRBJ2-1; v_gene: TRBV28; d_gene: NA; abundance: NA; CDR3aa: CASSSYSYNEQFF; CDR3nt: TGTGCCAGCAGCTCATATTCCTACAATGAGCAGTTCTTC
j_gene: TRBJ2-7; v_gene: TRBV19; d_gene: NA; abundance: NA; CDR3aa: CASSMGRSYEQYF; CDR3nt: TGTGCCAGTAGTATGGGCAGAAGCTACGAGCAGTACTTC
j_gene: TRBJ2-2; v_gene: TRBV27; d_gene: TRBD2; abundance: NA; CDR3aa: CASSTIAGGATGELFF; CDR3nt: TGTGCCAGCAGTACAATAGCGGGAGGGGCCACCGGGGAGCTGTTTTTT
j_gene: TRBJ2-2; v_gene: TRBV18; d_gene: NA; abundance: NA; CDR3aa: CASSPPGRNTGELFF; CDR3nt: TGTGCCAGCTCACCCCCGGGGAGGAACACCGGGGAGCTGTTTTTT
j_gene: TRBJ2-1; v_gene: TRBV6-1; d_gene: TRBD2; abundance: NA; CDR3aa: CASSTSGSYNEQFF; CDR3nt: TGTGCCAGCAGCACTAGCGGGAGCTACAATGAGCAGTTCTTC